Following are 28 T cell receptor beta chains from one sample sequenced in a study of T cells in Graves' hyperthyroidism and ophthalmopathy. RNA transcripts were the template for amplifying TCR beta CDR3 regions. First-round RT-PCR of the TCR CDR3 relied on the HTBI primer set. TCRdb processed the multiplex PCR reads anew with MiXCR; each CDR3 protein has one entry. The table lists about 610,000 distinct CDR3 sequences, approximately 15% of them singletons. Sequenced input: blood. These receptors were taken from a woman between 40 and 55 years old with Graves' ophthalmopathy.

This clonotype was found many times. The chain has TRBV27 and TRBJ1-2; TRBD1 matches 8 bases. The J segment lost 8 bases and the V segment lost 2 bases, leaving 7 bases of the junction unmatched. This CDR3 is 14 amino acids long. CDR1 is MNHEY and CDR2 is SMNVEV in the germline V gene (reference sequence). The CDR3 sequence: CASSLAGGAEGYTF. The CDR3 DNA is TGTGCCAGCAGTTTAGCAGGGGGCGCAGAAGGCTACACCTTC.

For this clonotype: This could be a read error, since a much larger clone is one nucleotide away. V usage is TRBV12-3 or TRBV12-4 and J usage is TRBJ2-3; TRBD2 is a possible D gene (5 bases). CDR3 size: 15 residues. Trimming left V 2 bases short and J 2 bases short, with 11 bases between. For the CDR3, the DNA is TGTGCCAGCAGTTTACCAGGACTGTCCACAGATACGCAGTATTTT. Its protein is CASSLPGLSTDTQYF.

This clonotype was counted ten times or more. The chain carries TRBV20-1 and TRBJ2-7, with D perhaps TRBD1 (6 bases). The V end was cut by 2 bases, the J end by 5 bases, with 16 bases between. The germline CDR1 and CDR2 sequences are DFQATT and SNEGSKA (reference sequence). The CDR3 contains 14 residues. In DNA form, the CDR3 reads TGCAGTGCTAGACCCCATGGACAGATCCACGAGCAGTACTTC. Its translation is CSARPHGQIHEQYF.

At least ten counts were recorded for this clonotype. This chain links TRBV28 with TRBJ2-7; perhaps TRBD1 as D (5 bases). Germline CDR1 is MDHEN and CDR2 is SYDVKM. The length of the CDR3 is 12 residues. The germline V and J ends were trimmed by 8 bases and 7 bases, with 15 bases remaining between them. The DNA of the CDR3 is TGTGCCAGCTCCATGGCAGGGATAGAGCAGTACTTC. It encodes CASSMAGIEQYF.

The V call is TRBV6-5, the J call TRBJ1-1; D is possibly TRBD1 (5 bases). Per germline, CDR1 MNHEY and CDR2 SVGAGI. CDR3 length: 13 amino acids. Trimming took off 5 bases at V and 8 bases at J, with 15 bases between the two ends. The CDR3 coding sequence is TGTGCCAGCAGTACCGACAGAGACAGAGAAGCTTTCTTT. Its protein product is CASSTDRDREAFF.

This clonotype showed up just a few times. The CDR3 loop is CASSYLHGPSPEAFF. For the CDR3, the DNA is TGTGCCAGCAGTTACCTACACGGACCCTCCCCTGAAGCTTTCTTT. The chain is built from TRBV6-2 or TRBV6-3 and TRBJ1-1; D remains unclear. Trimming took off 2 bases at V and 6 bases at J, with 16 bases between the two ends. Germline CDR1 is MNHEY and CDR2 is SVGEGT. The CDR3 totals 15 residues.

This clonotype was found many times. V and J are TRBV29-1 and TRBJ1-2, with 7 bases aligning to TRBD1. Per germline, CDR1 SQVTM and CDR2 ANQGSEA. After removal of 4 bases from V and 4 bases from J, the junction contained 9 bases not matched to a gene. This CDR3 has 14 residues. CDR3 protein: CSVVGHRGSYGYTF. CDR3 bases: TGCAGCGTTGTGGGACACAGGGGATCCTATGGCTACACCTTC. The full variable domain, in which reference TRBV29-1 and TRBJ1-2 provide the parts outside the CDR3, is SAVISQKPSRDICQRGTSLTIQCQVDSQVTMMFWYRQQPGQSLTLIATANQGSEATYESGFVIDKFPISRPNLTFSTLTVSNMSPEDSSIYLCSVVGHRGSYGYTFGSGTRLTVV.

The V and J genes are TRBV20-1 and TRBJ2-5; 8 positions match TRBD2. V gave up 3 bases and J gave up 1 base; unmatched junction bases: 7. The germline V gene encodes CDR1 DFQATT and CDR2 SNEGSKA (reference sequence). CDR3 size: 15 residues. The DNA of the CDR3 is TGCAGTGCTAGTCCAGCGGGAGAGTTCCAAGAGACCCAGTACTTC. Translated: CSASPAGEFQETQYF.

The CDR3 loop is CASKMGDIYEQYF. The DNA for the CDR3 is TGTGCCAGCAAAATGGGGGACATCTACGAGCAGTACTTC. The rearrangement links TRBV12-3 or TRBV12-4 to TRBJ2-7, with D maybe TRBD1 (6 bases). CDR3 length equals 13 residues. V dropped 7 bases and J dropped 3 bases, with 13 bases sitting between them.

Turning to this clonotype: This could be a read error, since a much larger clone is one nucleotide away. The chain joins TRBV30 to TRBJ1-5; D possibly corresponds to TRBD1 (6 bases). V lost 1 base to trimming and J lost 6 bases, with 10 bases between them. Germline V gives CDR1 GTSNPN, CDR2 SVGIG (reference sequence). The CDR3 runs 13 residues. CDR3 loop: CAWSGGPGQPQHF. In DNA form, the CDR3 reads TGTGCCTGGAGTGGGGGGCCGGGTCAGCCCCAGCATTTT.

The V call is TRBV15, the J call TRBJ1-1, with TRBD1 matching over 8 bases. Germline values: CDR1 LNHNV, CDR2 YYDKDF (reference sequence). CDR3 length equals 15 residues. The V gene end was trimmed by 2 bases and the J gene end by 6 bases; junction bases not matched to a gene: 8. Written as DNA, the CDR3 is TGTGCCACCAGCAGACAGGGGGCAGTCGGACCTGAAGCTTTCTTT. Protein product: CATSRQGAVGPEAFF.

This clonotype was seen only a few times. This is likely a read error, given that the CDR3 carries no conserved phenylalanine or tryptophan at its end. The DNA is left out, because the CDR3 cannot be placed on it with certainty; the CDR3 is given as TCRdb lists it. This chain joins TRBV2 and TRBJ1-1. The CDR3 is 11 residues long, ends included. Germline assignment: CDR1 SNHLY and CDR2 FYNNEI. The CDR3 protein is CASRGNTEAFL.

This clonotype has ten or more counts. This CDR3 is CASSYRGDSGNQPQHF. For the CDR3, the DNA is TGTGCCAGCAGCTATCGGGGGGACAGCGGCAATCAGCCCCAGCATTTT. This chain joins TRBV13 and TRBJ1-5; 7 positions agree with TRBD1. Trimming took 4 bases from V and 2 from J; bases not matched to a gene: 8. Germline V lookup: CDR1 PRHDT, CDR2 FYEKMQ (reference sequence). There are 16 residues in the CDR3.

The chain carries TRBV20-1 and TRBJ2-7; 14 bases fit TRBD2. Trimming at V came to 0 bases and at J to 6 bases, leaving 1 base not matched to a gene. Germline loops: CDR1 DFQATT, CDR2 SNEGSKA (reference sequence). The CDR3 sequence is 14 residues long. The CDR3, as DNA: TGCAGTGCTAGAGATGGGACTAGCGGGAGCGAGCAGTACTTC. Amino acids: CSARDGTSGSEQYF.

Ten or more counts support this clonotype. The J gene is TRBJ2-2, the V gene TRBV7-3, with TRBD1 matching 11 bases. This CDR3 contains 15 residues. From germline, CDR1 is SGHTA and CDR2 FQGTGA. Unmatched junction bases numbered 4, after V lost 5 bases and J lost 5 bases. The CDR3 reads CASSPGTGGTGELFF. CDR3 nucleotide sequence: TGTGCCAGCAGCCCCGGGACAGGGGGGACCGGGGAGCTGTTTTTT. Full variable domain (missing parts from reference TRBV7-3 and TRBJ2-2): GAGVSQTPSNKVTEKGKYVELRCDPISGHTALYWYRQSLGQGPEFLIYFQGTGAADDSGLPNDRFFAVRPEGSVSTLKIQRTERGDSAVYLCASSPGTGGTGELFFGEGSRLTVL.

This clonotype was seen repeatedly, ten times or more. V gene TRBV20-1 combines with J gene TRBJ2-4; TRBD2 matches at 8 bases. CDR1 is DFQATT and CDR2 is SNEGSKA in the germline V gene (reference sequence). The CDR3 has 12 residues. J was trimmed by 8 bases and V by 3 bases; bases with no gene match: 3. CDR3 protein: CSARYSGDIQYF. The DNA of the CDR3 is TGCAGTGCTAGGTATAGCGGGGACATTCAGTACTTC.

This clonotype has ten or more counts. The genes are TRBV7-3 and TRBJ2-5; 12 bases are a match to TRBD2. The length of the CDR3 is 16 residues. V dropped 2 bases and J dropped 1; count of bases not matched to a gene: 2. The germline CDR1 and CDR2 sequences are SGHTA and FQGTGA. The CDR3 coding sequence is TGTGCCAGCAGCTTAGGACTAGCGGGGCTCCAAGAGACCCAGTACTTC. This gives the protein CASSLGLAGLQETQYF. The full variable domain, in which reference TRBV7-3 and TRBJ2-5 provide the parts outside the CDR3, is GAGVSQTPSNKVTEKGKYVELRCDPISGHTALYWYRQSLGQGPEFLIYFQGTGAADDSGLPNDRFFAVRPEGSVSTLKIQRTERGDSAVYLCASSLGLAGLQETQYFGPGTRLLVL.

This chain links TRBV28 with TRBJ2-5, with D perhaps being TRBD1 or TRBD2 (5 bases each). The germline gives CDR1 MDHEN, CDR2 SYDVKM. The CDR3 covers 13 residues. V shed 7 bases and J shed 5 bases, with 14 bases lying between them. The CDR3 region is CASTEGQGETQYF. The CDR3 DNA is TGTGCCAGCACCGAGGGTCAGGGCGAGACCCAGTACTTC.

This clonotype was observed at least ten times. The chain carries TRBV2 and TRBJ2-7, with TRBD1 matching 8 bases. The CDR3 extends over 14 amino acids. The germline V gene encodes CDR1 SNHLY and CDR2 FYNNEI. With V trimmed by 2 bases and J by 3 bases, 3 bases remained unmatched. Here the CDR3 DNA reads TGTGCCAGCAGTGAACGGACAGGGAACTACGAGCAGTACTTC. This translates into CASSERTGNYEQYF.

This clonotype was counted at least ten times. The rearrangement links TRBV29-1 to TRBJ2-1; no definite D call. This CDR3 region has 14 residues. V lost 5 bases and J 5 bases, leaving 16 bases between the germline ends. The germline gives CDR1 SQVTM, CDR2 ANQGSEA. The DNA of the CDR3 is TGCAGCGTTTCCCGAAGGGCAGCTGACAATGAGCAGTTCTTC. Protein: CSVSRRAADNEQFF.

This clonotype was observed many times. The chain combines TRBV7-3 with TRBJ2-2, with D maybe TRBD2 (7 bases). The CDR3 is made up of 16 amino acids. CDR1 SGHTA and CDR2 FQGTGA come from the germline V gene. Trimming removed 1 base from V and 4 bases from J, with 13 bases in between. The CDR3 sequence is CASSLRAGATTGELFF. The CDR3, as DNA: TGTGCCAGCAGCTTAAGGGCGGGGGCCACCACCGGGGAGCTGTTTTTT.

This clonotype was counted ten times or more. The chain couples TRBV20-1 to TRBJ2-5; 10 nucleotides line up with TRBD2. V shed 0 bases and J 4 bases; nucleotides not matched to a gene: 8. Germline-derived CDR1 and CDR2 are DFQATT and SNEGSKA (reference sequence). The CDR3 runs to 16 residues. CDR3 protein: CSARDAGTSGIETQYF. The CDR3 DNA reads as TGCAGTGCTAGAGATGCCGGTACTAGCGGGATAGAGACCCAGTACTTC.

The gene calls are TRBV20-1 and TRBJ1-1; the D is unclear. Germline-derived CDR1 and CDR2 are DFQATT and SNEGSKA (reference sequence). The CDR3 is 13 residues long. The germline V and J ends were trimmed by 0 bases and 0 bases, with 5 bases remaining between them. In DNA, the CDR3 is TGCAGTGCTAGAGAATCCCTGAACACTGAAGCTTTCTTT. This sequence encodes CSARESLNTEAFF.

This clonotype appeared a few times. V gene TRBV29-1 combines with J gene TRBJ2-3, with 10 bases that match TRBD2. With V trimmed by 4 bases and J by 6 bases, 13 bases remained unmatched. The CDR3 consists of 16 residues. Germline CDR1 SQVTM, CDR2 ANQGSEA. The CDR3 loop reads CSVGGGSGRSTDTQYF. The CDR3 DNA reads as TGCAGCGTTGGGGGGGGTAGCGGGAGGAGTACGGATACGCAGTATTTT.

This clonotype occurred many times. CDR3 residues: CSADRQGWETQYF. CDR3 sequence (DNA): TGCAGCGCGGATCGACAGGGATGGGAGACCCAGTACTTC. The chain is built from TRBV29-1 and TRBJ2-5; 7 bases line up with TRBD1. This CDR3 has 13 residues. CDR1 and CDR2 (germline): SQVTM, ANQGSEA. V lost 7 bases and J lost 5; bases outside the gene matches: 10.

This clonotype came up many times. This chain links TRBV12-3 or TRBV12-4 with TRBJ2-7, with TRBD1 matching over 8 bases. There are 14 residues in the CDR3. The V and J ends lost 5 bases and 2 bases, in that order; junction bases with no gene match: 5. CDR3 sequence (DNA): TGTGCCAGCAGTCCAGGGGGCTTTACCTACGAGCAGTACTTC. Translation: CASSPGGFTYEQYF.

This clonotype was picked up many times. CDR3 nucleotides: TGCAGTGCCCGGGGGACCGCAGACACTGAAGCTTTCTTT. It encodes CSARGTADTEAFF. The chain combines TRBV20-1 with TRBJ1-1; maybe TRBD1 (5 bases). In germline, CDR1 is DFQATT, CDR2 SNEGSKA (reference sequence). This CDR3 region has 13 residues. Deletions cut 6 bases from V and 3 bases from J, with 14 bases between.

This chain connects TRBV6-1 to TRBJ1-1, with a possible D match to TRBD1 (5 bases). The V end lost 6 bases, the J end lost 5 bases, and 13 bases lay between the germline ends. CDR1 is MNHNS and CDR2 is SASEGT in the germline V gene. The CDR3 runs to 13 residues. CDR3 sequence (DNA): TGTGCCAGCAGAGACCAGGGAGGTACTGAAGCTTTCTTT. Amino acid sequence: CASRDQGGTEAFF.